What follows are 22 T cell receptor beta chains derived from one specimen sequenced in a study of T cell repertoires in aging, cancer and after chemotherapy (dated by TCRdb to about 2019). Instead of sorted cells or RNA, genomic DNA extracted from peripheral blood served as the source for amplifying TCR beta rearrangements. The data were produced on an Illumina MiSeq. Rearranged TRB sequences spanning V, D and J segments were amplified by multiplex touch-down PCR using a mixed TRB-A/B primer pool. Starting from the raw public reads, TCRdb applied fastp trimming at Q25, assembled clones with MiXCR and retained in-frame beta chains. Merged by CDR3 protein, the rows form single entries marked with the most common genes and DNA. Counted in this sample were about 6,800 distinct CDR3 sequences; around 30% of them appeared once. Of the sample, around 75% is held by the ten largest clones. The sample consisted of blood. Receptor source: a human donor with a blood cancer. The donor label of this sample is uncertain.

Note on this clonotype: A much larger clone lies a single base off, so this may be a read error. The V gene is TRBV27, the J gene TRBJ2-1; 8 bases line up with TRBD1. TRBJ2-7 explains the end of the DNA better; the J call may be wrong. Germline CDR1 MNHEY, CDR2 SMNVEV (reference sequence). CDR3 length: 16 amino acids. In DNA form, the CDR3 reads TGTGCCAGCGCTTCCGCTTGGTCCAGGGGGCAAAATGAGCAGTACTTC. Protein sequence: CASASAWSRGQNEQYF.

This clonotype was counted between two and nine times. CDR3 residues: CASSYSRLGDTEAFF. CDR3 DNA: TGTGCCAGCAGTTACAGTCGGTTAGGCGACACTGAAGCTTTCTTT. The chain joins TRBV6-2 or TRBV6-3 to TRBJ1-1; D uncertain. The ends were cut back, 2 bases at V and 3 bases at J, with 13 bases in the middle. This CDR3 has 15 amino acids. Per the germline V gene, CDR1 is MNHEY and CDR2 is SVGEGT.

This clonotype was picked up a small number of times. V and J are TRBV25-1 and TRBJ1-1; TRBD1 matches 7 bases. The CDR3 length is 15 residues. In germline, CDR1 is MGHDK, CDR2 SYGVNS. Unmatched junction bases numbered 7, after V lost 6 bases and J lost 0 bases. The CDR3 sequence: CASSPRQGVNTEAFF. In nucleotides, the CDR3 is TGTGCCAGCAGCCCACGTCAGGGGGTGAACACTGAAGCTTTCTTT.

This rearrangement joins TRBV14 to TRBJ2-3; 7 bases are shared with TRBD2. V dropped 1 base and J dropped 3; count of bases not matched to a gene: 4. Germline V gene sequence: CDR1 SGHDN, CDR2 FVKESK. CDR3 length equals 15 residues. The CDR3 nucleotides are TGTGCCAGCAGCCAAGTGATCGGGAGGACAGATACGCAGTATTTT. Translation gives CASSQVIGRTDTQYF.

As to this clonotype: At one of its ends the junction is not consistent with the germline gene, which may arise from a read error. The chain is built from TRBV6-5 and TRBJ1-1; D unclear. The CDR3 totals 13 residues. Germline V gene lookup returns CDR1 MNHEY and CDR2 SVGAGI. CDR3 in DNA: TGCGCCAGCAGTGAGTTCCTGAGTTCTGAAGCTTTCTTT. This codes for CASSEFLSSEAFF.

This rearrangement joins TRBV6-2 or TRBV6-3 to TRBJ1-1; 9 bases are shared with TRBD1. The CDR3 consists of 14 residues. V shed 6 bases and J 5 bases; nucleotides not matched to a gene: 7. Per germline, CDR1 MNHEY and CDR2 SVGEGT. Here the CDR3 DNA reads TGTGCCAGCAGCCTAGGACAGGGGTGGACTGAAGCTTTCTTT. Translated, it gives CASSLGQGWTEAFF.

Notes on this clonotype: This may be a read error: a much more frequent sequence differs by one nucleotide. The rearrangement uses TRBV29-1 and TRBJ1-6; no definite D call. This CDR3 is built from 13 residues. Germline assignment: CDR1 SQVTM and CDR2 ANQGSEA. CDR3: CSVGLELNSTLHF. The CDR3 region has the DNA TGCAGCGTTGGGCTCGAACTTAATTCAACCCTCCACTTT.

The chain joins TRBV4-2 to TRBJ2-7; 10 nucleotides match TRBD2. Germline CDR1 is LGHNA and CDR2 is YNFKEQ. The V and J ends lost 0 bases and 7 bases, in that order; junction bases with no gene match: 9. The CDR3 totals 16 residues. CDR3 region: CASSQESGGAAGEQYF. The CDR3, as DNA: TGTGCCAGCAGCCAAGAAAGCGGGGGGGCCGCGGGGGAGCAGTACTTC.

This clonotype turned up a few times. This chain links TRBV27 with TRBJ2-7; D assignment may be TRBD1 or TRBD2 (5 bases each). Trimming took off 3 bases at V and 7 bases at J, with 22 bases between the two ends. Germline CDR1 and CDR2: MNHEY and SMNVEV (reference sequence). The CDR3 is made up of 16 amino acids. The CDR3 DNA sequence: TGTGCCAGCAGTTTCCTATCGGGATTGCCTAGGGGAGAGCAGTACTTC. Residues: CASSFLSGLPRGEQYF.

The rearrangement joins TRBV5-4 to TRBJ2-1; tentative D call: TRBD1 (5 bases). V was trimmed by 2 bases and J by 8 bases, leaving 17 bases between them. Germline V lookup: CDR1 SGHNT, CDR2 YYREEE (reference sequence). The CDR3 consists of 15 residues. This chain's CDR3 is CASSLDNGAGYEQFF. CDR3 DNA sequence: TGTGCCAGCAGCTTAGATAACGGTGCAGGGTATGAGCAGTTCTTC.

This rearrangement joins TRBV6-2 or TRBV6-3 to TRBJ2-7; D gene unclear. This CDR3 contains 15 residues. Between the trimmed V and J ends, which lost 6 bases and 3 bases, there was a span of 18 bases. The germline gives CDR1 MNHEY, CDR2 SVGEGT. The DNA for the CDR3 is TGTGCCAGCAGACCCGCGGCTAGTCGAGTCTACGAGCAGTACTTC. Protein: CASRPAASRVYEQYF.

For this clonotype: Mismatch with germline at one junction end may stem from a read error. The chain recombines TRBV5-4 with TRBJ2-1; a weak D match, TRBD1 (5 bases). The germline CDR1 and CDR2 sequences are SGHNT and YYREEE (reference sequence). The CDR3 runs 18 residues. CDR3 in DNA: TGTGCCAGAAGCTTGGGGCTAGTACCCAGTCCCTCCTACAATGAGCAGTTCTTC. Amino acid sequence: CARSLGLVPSPSYNEQFF.

This clonotype was observed a handful of times. The chain carries TRBV5-4 and TRBJ2-2; D is unresolved. Germline V lookup: CDR1 SGHNT, CDR2 YYREEE (reference sequence). This CDR3 comprises 16 residues. The V end was cut by 1 base, the J end by 5 bases, with 15 bases between. The CDR3 loop reads CASSLSPHFSTGELFF. In DNA, the CDR3 is TGTGCCAGCAGCTTGTCCCCCCACTTTTCGACCGGGGAGCTGTTTTTT.

This sequence joins TRBV7-2 and TRBJ2-3; D unresolved. V shed 2 bases and J shed 4 bases, with 16 bases lying between them. Germline loops: CDR1 SGHTA, CDR2 FQGNSA. This CDR3 is 16 amino acids long. The chain's CDR3 is CASSLFPRSSSDTQYF. The CDR3 DNA is TGTGCCAGCAGCTTATTCCCACGGTCGAGCTCAGATACGCAGTATTTT. The entire variable domain, with the rest obtained from reference TRBV7-2 and TRBJ2-3, is as follows: GAGVSQSPSNKVTEKGKDVELRCDPISGHTALYWYRQSLGQGLEFLIYFQGNSAPDKSGLPSDRFSAERTGGSVSTLTIQRTQQEDSAVYLCASSLFPRSSSDTQYFGPGTRLTVL.

This rearrangement joins TRBV18 to TRBJ1-5; D perhaps matches TRBD1 (5 bases). The CDR3 is made up of 14 amino acids. V lost 6 bases, J lost 4 bases, and 13 bases lay in between. Germline-derived CDR1 and CDR2 are KGHSH and LQKENI. The CDR3 coding sequence is TGTGCCAGCTCGGGCGGGGGAAGGAATCAGCCCCAGCATTTT. Protein sequence: CASSGGGRNQPQHF.

The rearrangement links TRBV6-1 to TRBJ1-6; D is possibly TRBD1 (6 bases). CDR1 MNHNS and CDR2 SASEGT come from the germline V gene. Trimming cost V 4 bases and J 7 bases, with 26 bases left between them. This CDR3 has 19 residues. The CDR3: CASSAAQGRQVEGNSPLHF. As DNA, the CDR3 is TGTGCCAGCAGTGCCGCGCAGGGGAGGCAGGTAGAGGGGAATTCACCCCTCCACTTT.

This clonotype was detected a few times. V and J are TRBV7-6 and TRBJ2-5; 11 bases agree with TRBD1. CDR3 size: 13 residues. The J segment lost 5 bases and the V segment lost 5 bases, leaving 1 base of the junction unmatched. Germline V gene sequence: CDR1 SGHVS, CDR2 FNYEAQ. Here the CDR3 reads CASSGQGAETQYF. The CDR3 DNA sequence: TGTGCCAGCAGCGGACAGGGGGCCGAGACCCAGTACTTC.

This chain uses TRBV12-3 or TRBV12-4 with TRBJ1-5, with TRBD1 matching over 8 bases. V lost 4 bases and J lost 5; bases outside the gene matches: 10. The CDR3 loop spans 16 amino acids. The CDR3 loop is CASSSFRDRRDQPQHF. CDR3 bases: TGTGCCAGCAGTTCCTTCCGGGACAGGCGGGATCAGCCCCAGCATTTT.

This clonotype occurred a few times. The chain employs TRBV19 and TRBJ1-2, with 8 bases aligning to TRBD1. After removal of 3 bases from V and 7 bases from J, the junction contained 13 bases not matched to a gene. The CDR3 covers 16 residues. Germline values: CDR1 LNHDA, CDR2 SQIVND (reference sequence). The CDR3 DNA is TGTGCCAGTAGTATTTTCGGGACAGGTACGGCGGGTGGCTACACCTTC. Amino acids: CASSIFGTGTAGGYTF.

This chain uses TRBV7-9 with TRBJ2-7; 7 bases are shared with TRBD2. From germline, CDR1 is SEHNR and CDR2 FQNEAQ (reference sequence). After removal of 1 base from V and 1 base from J, the junction contained 4 bases not matched to a gene. The CDR3 runs 15 residues. Written as DNA, the CDR3 is TGTGCCAGCAGCTTAGGAGCGGGGAAATCCTACGAGCAGTACTTC. Protein sequence: CASSLGAGKSYEQYF.

This clonotype has a handful of counts. The DNA of the CDR3 is TGTGCCAGCAGCTTTGCGGGGGGAACCTACGAGCAGTACTTC. It translates to CASSFAGGTYEQYF. The rearrangement joins TRBV5-4 to TRBJ2-7, with 8 nucleotides matching TRBD2. Germline trimming cut 2 bases from V and 2 bases from J; bases unmatched to any gene: 3. From germline, CDR1 is SGHNT and CDR2 YYREEE (reference sequence). The CDR3 is made up of 14 amino acids.

The chain uses TRBV24-1 and TRBJ2-5; 7 nucleotides align to TRBD2. Per germline, CDR1 KGHDR and CDR2 SFDVKD. This CDR3 contains 17 residues. The V and J ends lost 1 base and 0 bases, in that order; junction bases with no gene match: 7. The CDR3 protein is CATSDFRLGGYQETQYF. The CDR3 nucleotides are TGTGCCACCAGTGATTTTCGGCTCGGGGGGTACCAAGAGACCCAGTACTTC.